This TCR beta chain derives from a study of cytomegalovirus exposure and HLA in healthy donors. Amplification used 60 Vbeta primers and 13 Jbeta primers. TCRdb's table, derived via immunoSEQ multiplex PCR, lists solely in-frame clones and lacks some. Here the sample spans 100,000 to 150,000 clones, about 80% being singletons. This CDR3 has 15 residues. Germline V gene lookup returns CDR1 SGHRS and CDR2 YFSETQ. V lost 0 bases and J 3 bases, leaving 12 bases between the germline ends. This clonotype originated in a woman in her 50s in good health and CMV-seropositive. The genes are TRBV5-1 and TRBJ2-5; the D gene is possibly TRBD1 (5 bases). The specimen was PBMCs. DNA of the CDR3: TGCGCCAGCAGCTTGGTGGGGCAGCCTGAAGAGACCCAGTACTTC. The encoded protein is CASSLVGQPEETQYF. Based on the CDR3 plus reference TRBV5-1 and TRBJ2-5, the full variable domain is KAGVTQTPRYLIKTRGQQVTLSCSPISGHRSVSWYQQTPGQGLQFLFEYFSETQRNKGNFPGRFSGRQFSNSRSEMNVSTLELGDSALYLCASSLVGQPEETQYFGPGTRLLVL.